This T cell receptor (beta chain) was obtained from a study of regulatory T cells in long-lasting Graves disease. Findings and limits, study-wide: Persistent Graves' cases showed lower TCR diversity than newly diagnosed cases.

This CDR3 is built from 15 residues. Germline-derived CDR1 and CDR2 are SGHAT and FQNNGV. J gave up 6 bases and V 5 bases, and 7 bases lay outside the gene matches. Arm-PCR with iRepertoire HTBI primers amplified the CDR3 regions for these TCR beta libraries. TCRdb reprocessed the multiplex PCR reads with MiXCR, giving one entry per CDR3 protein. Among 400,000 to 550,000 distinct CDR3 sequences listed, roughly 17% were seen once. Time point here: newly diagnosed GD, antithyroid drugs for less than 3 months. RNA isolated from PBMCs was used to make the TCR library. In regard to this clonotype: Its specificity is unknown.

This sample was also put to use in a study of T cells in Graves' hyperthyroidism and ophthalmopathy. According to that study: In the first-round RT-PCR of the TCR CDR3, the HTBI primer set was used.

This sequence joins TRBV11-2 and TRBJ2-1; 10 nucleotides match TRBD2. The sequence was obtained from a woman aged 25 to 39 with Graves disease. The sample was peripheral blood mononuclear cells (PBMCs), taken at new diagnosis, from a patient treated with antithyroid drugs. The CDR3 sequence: CASSAVLAGVNEQFF. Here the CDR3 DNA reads TGTGCCAGCAGCGCCGTCCTAGCGGGAGTCAATGAGCAGTTCTTC.